This TCR beta chain is from a study of blood T cell repertoires in COVID-19. Overall study: Samples representing acute and convalescent COVID-19 were sourced from the United States, Italy and Spain. Sample material is recorded as cDNA or gDNA derived from T cells, B-cell-depleted T cells, or PBMCs.

As originally analysed: Estimation of nucleated cell counts was performed using reference gene primer amplification. Measured with immunoSEQ multiplex PCR; TCRdb has only the in-frame clones, and not every one. The V and J calls and the clone size are those of that table, but D and trimming were determined from the DNA. Among 410,000 or so clones listed, 80% to 90% were seen once. Germline assignment: CDR1 ENHRY and CDR2 SYGVKD. Trimming took off 3 bases at V and 4 bases at J, with 6 bases between the two ends. The CDR3 length is 12 residues. This clone was seen a single time. This receptor was identified in a woman aged 25-40 years with active or convalescent COVID-19. The sample comprised peripheral blood. The chain combines TRBV10-3 with TRBJ1-1, with D unresolved. The CDR3 DNA sequence: TGTGCCATCAGTGACGCGGGCACTGAAGCTTTCTTT. Protein product: CAISDAGTEAFF.